A selection of T cell receptor beta chains follows, all from one sample in a study of blood T cell repertoires in COVID-19. Sequencing was performed with immunoSEQ multiplex PCR; in TCRdb, only in-frame clones are kept and a portion is missing. The data hold 28,000 or so clones, with 90% to 95% observed a single time. The specimen sequenced was peripheral blood. The source of these receptors is a human donor in a cohort sampled during active COVID-19. CDR3s include the opening cysteine and the closing phenylalanine or tryptophan. The D gene is left open where the match is weak. A row's size may be missing; if present it is once, few, many or a size class.

V	J	size	D	DNA	CDR3
TRBV5-1	TRBJ2-5	.	TRBD2	TGCGCCAGCAGCTCTGACCCGACTAGCGGAGAGACCCAGTACTTC	CASSSDPTSGETQYF
TRBV9	TRBJ2-5	once	TRBD2	TGTGCCAGCAGCCCTCGGACTAGCGAAGAGACCCAGTACTTC	CASSPRTSEETQYF
TRBV3-1/TRBV3-2	TRBJ1-5	.	.	TGTGCCAGCAGCCAAAGCGGGCAGCCCCAGCATTTT	CASSQSGQPQHF
TRBV7-2	TRBJ2-1	.	TRBD1	TGTGCCAGCACCTTCGACAGGGGGGTCAATGAGCAGTTCTTC	CASTFDRGVNEQFF
TRBV6-5	TRBJ2-1	.	TRBD2	TGTGCCAGCGCCTACCCGGGAGGTGAGCAGTTCTTC	CASAYPGGEQFF
TRBV5-1	TRBJ2-2	few	.	TGCGCCAGCAGCTCCGACGAGGGGAACACCGGGGAGCTGTTTTTT	CASSSDEGNTGELFF
TRBV12-3/TRBV12-4	TRBJ1-1	.	.	TGTGCCAGCAGTTTCCGGGGTGAAGCTTTCTTT	CASSFRGEAFF
TRBV19	TRBJ1-6	.	.	TGTGCCAGTAGTATTTACCGAGATAATTCACCCCTCCACTTT	CASSIYRDNSPLHF
TRBV19	TRBJ2-5	.	TRBD2	TGTGCCAGTAGTATCAAGCGGGGGGACAAGTACTTC	CASSIKRGDKYF
TRBV7-9	TRBJ1-1	few	.	TGTGCCAGCAGCTTACTCTACAGTACAAACACTGAAGCTTTCTTT	CASSLLYSTNTEAFF
TRBV25-1	TRBJ2-1	.	TRBD2	TGTGCCAGCAGTGAGGGGAGGACTAGCGGGAGAATGGATGAGCAGTTCTTC	CASSEGRTSGRMDEQFF
TRBV6-1	TRBJ2-1	few	TRBD2	TGTGCCAGCAGTGGCCGTAAGCGGGAGCCACCGTACAATGAGCAGTTCTTC	CASSGRKREPPYNEQFF
TRBV7-9	TRBJ1-2	once	TRBD1	TGTGCCAGCAGCTTAGGAGACAGGGGAGTCTATGGCTACACCTTC	CASSLGDRGVYGYTF
TRBV7-9	TRBJ2-7	.	.	TGTGCCAGCAGCATACAGGGTATGGTTGGGTTGGAGCAGTACTTC	CASSIQGMVGLEQYF
TRBV5-4	TRBJ2-5	.	TRBD2	TGTGCCAGCAGCGCGGGCCCTAGCGGACAAGAGACCCAGTACTTC	CASSAGPSGQETQYF
TRBV7-8	TRBJ2-3	.	.	TGTGCCAGCAGCCAACAGGGTCGCACAGATACGCAGTATTTT	CASSQQGRTDTQYF
TRBV2	TRBJ2-3	.	.	TGTGCCAGCAGTGGGGGCGACACAGATACGCAGTATTTT	CASSGGDTDTQYF
TRBV19	TRBJ2-5	.	.	TGTGCCAGTAGCGGGGGTGGAGAGACCCAGTACTTC	CASSGGGETQYF
TRBV7-2	TRBJ2-2	once	TRBD1	TGTGCCAGCAGCGCGATGACAGGGTTTAAGAGAAATAACACCGGGGAGCTGTTTTTT	CASSAMTGFKRNNTGELFF
TRBV5-1	TRBJ2-3	.	.	TGCGCCAGCAGCTTGGGGAGGACGAGGCCAATGACAGGATTCACAGATACGCAGTATTTT	CASSLGRTRPMTGFTDTQYF
TRBV5-1	TRBJ2-7	.	TRBD2	TGCGCCAGCAGCCAAACTAGCGGGAGAGGCGACGAGCAGTACTTC	CASSQTSGRGDEQYF
TRBV6-1	TRBJ2-5	.	TRBD2	TGTGCCAGCAGTGCTTTTCCGGGGGGGGTCCAAGAGACCCAGTACTTC	CASSAFPGGVQETQYF
TRBV28	TRBJ2-7	.	TRBD2	TGTGCCAGCAGACTAGCGGGGGGGCCGATGTACGAGCAGTACTTC	CASRLAGGPMYEQYF
TRBV11-2	TRBJ1-4	.	.	TGTGCCAGCAGCTTAGGAGGCAGCCAGAATGAAAAACTGTTTTTT	CASSLGGSQNEKLFF
TRBV7-9	TRBJ2-7	.	.	TGTGCCAGCAGCTTAGTGGGCCGCGAGCAGTACTTC	CASSLVGREQYF
TRBV18	TRBJ1-4	.	.	TGTGCCAGCTCACCGGTTCGGGGGGCAACTAATGAAAAACTGTTTTTT	CASSPVRGATNEKLFF
TRBV4-2	TRBJ1-2	.	TRBD1	TGTGCCAGCAGCCAAGATGGGGGGACAGGATCCTATGGCTACACCTTC	CASSQDGGTGSYGYTF
TRBV25-1	TRBJ2-7	once	TRBD1	TGTGCCAGCAGTGATCCCTTGGGGCAGGGGGAGCCCTACGAGCAGTACTTC	CASSDPLGQGEPYEQYF
TRBV4-1	TRBJ1-6	.	.	TGCGCCAGCAGCCAAGATGTTATCCCCACTCTTTCACCCCTCCACTTT	CASSQDVIPTLSPLHF
TRBV5-1	TRBJ2-5	.	.	TGCGCCAGCAGCTTGGGCGGCGTCAGGGGAAGACAAGAGACCCAGTACTTC	CASSLGGVRGRQETQYF
TRBV19	TRBJ2-1	.	.	TGTGCCACTCGACAGGAAAATGAGCAGTTCTTC	CATRQENEQFF
TRBV9	TRBJ1-2	.	.	TGTGCCAGCAGCACCGGGGGGTATGGCTACACCTTC	CASSTGGYGYTF
TRBV6-2/TRBV6-3	TRBJ2-3	.	TRBD2	TGTGCCAGCAGTCCAGTAGCGGGAACCACAGATACGCAGTATTTT	CASSPVAGTTDTQYF
TRBV12-3/TRBV12-4	TRBJ1-2	.	.	TGTGCCAGCAGCACCTCCCCAGGTGGCTACACCTTC	CASSTSPGGYTF
TRBV2	TRBJ2-3	.	TRBD2	TGTGCCACCGAGGGGCTTAGCGGGAGGGCAGATACGCAGTATTTT	CATEGLSGRADTQYF
TRBV7-9	TRBJ1-1	.	.	TGTGCCAGCAGCTTGGGACTCCTGAACACTGAAGCTTTCTTT	CASSLGLLNTEAFF
TRBV4-1	TRBJ1-4	.	TRBD1	TGCGCCAGCAGCCAAGATAGGACAGGGGGCTATGAAAAACTGTTTTTT	CASSQDRTGGYEKLFF
TRBV7-4	TRBJ2-1	.	.	TGTGCCAGCAGCTTAGGCGTGGCGGGGGCAGGTGATGAGCAGTTCTTC	CASSLGVAGAGDEQFF
TRBV28	TRBJ2-3	.	.	TGTGCCAGCACCTCCCCGGGGGGGGCCGGGACAGTGGGAGATACGCAGTATTTT	CASTSPGGAGTVGDTQYF
TRBV7-9	TRBJ2-2	.	.	TGTGCCCCGGGGGCCGGGGAGCTGTTTTTT	CAPGAGELFF
TRBV2	TRBJ1-2	.	.	TGTGCCAGCAGTTCACAGGGCGGGGGCTACACCTTC	CASSSQGGGYTF